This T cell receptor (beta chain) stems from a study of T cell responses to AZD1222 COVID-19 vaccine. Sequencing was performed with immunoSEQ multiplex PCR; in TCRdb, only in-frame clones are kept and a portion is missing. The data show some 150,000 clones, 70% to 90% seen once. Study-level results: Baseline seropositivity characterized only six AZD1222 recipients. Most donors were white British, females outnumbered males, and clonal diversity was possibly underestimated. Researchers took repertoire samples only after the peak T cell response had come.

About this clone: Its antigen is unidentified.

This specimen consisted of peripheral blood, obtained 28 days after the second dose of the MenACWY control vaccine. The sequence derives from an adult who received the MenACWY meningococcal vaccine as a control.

CDR3 sequence reads: CASSQDTLAGSLNEQFF. The CDR3 region has the DNA TGCGCCAGCAGCCAAGATACCCTAGCGGGATCCCTCAATGAGCAGTTCTTC. This rearrangement joins TRBV4-3 to TRBJ2-1; TRBD2 agrees at 9 bases. This CDR3 is built from 17 residues. The junction had 9 bases not matched to a gene; V was cut back by 0 bases and J by 6 bases. From germline, CDR1 is LGHNA and CDR2 YSLEER.